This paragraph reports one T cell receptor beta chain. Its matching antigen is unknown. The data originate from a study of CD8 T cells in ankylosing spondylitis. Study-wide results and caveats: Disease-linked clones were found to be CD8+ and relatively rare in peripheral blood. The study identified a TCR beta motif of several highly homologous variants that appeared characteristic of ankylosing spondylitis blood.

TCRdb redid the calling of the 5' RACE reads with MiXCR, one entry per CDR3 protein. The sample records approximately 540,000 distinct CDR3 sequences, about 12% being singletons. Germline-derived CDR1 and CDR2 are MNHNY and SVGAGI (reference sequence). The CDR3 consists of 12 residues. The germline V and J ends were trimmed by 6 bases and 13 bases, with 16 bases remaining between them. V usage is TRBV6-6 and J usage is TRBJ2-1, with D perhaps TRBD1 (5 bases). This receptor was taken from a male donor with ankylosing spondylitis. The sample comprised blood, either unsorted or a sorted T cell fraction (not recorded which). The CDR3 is CASSSGSYGQFF. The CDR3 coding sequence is TGTGCCAGCAGCTCAGGGTCTTACGGACAGTTCTTC.